The source of this T cell receptor beta chain is a study of blood T cell repertoires in COVID-19. The table came from immunoSEQ multiplex PCR; TCRdb's copy has only in-frame clones and leaves some out. The profile shows approximately 230,000 clones, 70% to 90% of them singletons. Germline loops: CDR1 KGHSH, CDR2 LQKENI. J gave up 5 bases and V 3 bases, and 9 bases lay outside the gene matches. The CDR3 length is 16 residues. The chain employs TRBV18 and TRBJ2-5; 10 nucleotides match TRBD1. The sequenced sample consisted of PBMCs or T cells enriched from blood (not recorded which). The sequence derives from a man between 40 and 49 years old who had recovered from COVID-19. DNA of the CDR3: TGTGCCAGCTCACCTCGCGAGGGGGACAGGGGCGAGACCCAGTACTTC. Translation: CASSPREGDRGETQYF. Looking up the rest from reference TRBV18 and TRBJ2-5 gives the full variable domain: NAGVMQNPRHLVRRRGQEARLRCSPMKGHSHVYWYRQLPEEGLKFMVYLQKENIIDESGMPKERFSAEFPKEGPSILRIQQVVRGDSAAYFCASSPREGDRGETQYFGPGTRLLVL.